This is a list of T cell receptor beta chains from one sample in a study of OX40 agonist ivuxolimab in advanced cancers. Clones were read by immunoSEQ multiplex PCR, and TCRdb kept only the in-frame ones, dropping some. This table has some 67,000 clones, 82% appearing once. Specimen: CD4+ or CD8+ T cells sorted from blood, collected in a trial of the OX40 agonist ivuxolimab. These receptors were collected from an adult with an advanced solid tumor such as melanoma, head and neck, liver or kidney cancer. CDR3s include the opening cysteine and the closing phenylalanine or tryptophan. The D gene is left open where the match is weak. Some rows have no size entry. The others give once, few or many, or a class for an expanded clone.

- | - | TRBJ1-2 | TRBV19 | CASSIQQSYGYTF | TGTGCCAGTAGTATACAGCAATCCTATGGCTACACCTTC
- | few | TRBJ1-3 | TRBV7-2 | CASSHFPGASGNTIYF | TGTGCCAGCAGCCACTTTCCGGGGGCTTCTGGAAACACCATATATTTT
TRBD2 | once | TRBJ2-3 | TRBV6-4 | CASSEGLAGDTQYF | TGTGCCAGCAGTGAGGGACTAGCGGGAGATACGCAGTATTTT
- | once | TRBJ1-1 | TRBV6-6 | CASTSGGTLNTEAFF | TGTGCCAGCACCTCGGGAGGGACTTTGAACACTGAAGCTTTCTTT
- | - | TRBJ1-5 | TRBV30 | CAWSRIRGSNQPQHF | TGTGCCTGGAGTCGCATTCGAGGTAGCAATCAGCCCCAGCATTTT
TRBD2 | - | TRBJ2-1 | TRBV6-5 | CASSYSLWGGKNEQFF | TGTGCCAGCAGTTACTCGTTGTGGGGGGGAAAGAATGAGCAGTTCTTC
TRBD1 | - | TRBJ2-7 | TRBV28 | CASSFPTGGGSSYEQYF | TGTGCCAGCAGTTTCCCAACAGGGGGCGGCAGCTCCTACGAGCAGTACTTC
TRBD1 | - | TRBJ1-2 | TRBV9 | CASSGTAIILPNYGYTF | TGTGCCAGCTCCGGGACAGCTATCATTTTGCCTAACTATGGCTACACCTTC
TRBD1 | - | TRBJ2-5 | TRBV6-5 | CASSYLTGEDGETQYF | TGTGCCAGCAGTTACTTGACAGGGGAGGATGGGGAGACCCAGTACTTC
TRBD2 | - | TRBJ2-7 | TRBV5-4 | CASSSGGGTQLHEQYF | TGTGCCAGCAGCTCGGGGGGGGGTACCCAGCTCCACGAGCAGTACTTC
TRBD2 | - | TRBJ2-5 | TRBV6-5 | CASSYGAGAQETQYF | TGTGCCAGCAGTTACGGAGCGGGGGCCCAAGAGACCCAGTACTTC